What follows describes a single T cell receptor (beta chain). This entry is derived from a study of blood T cell repertoires in COVID-19. Across the study: COVID-19 samples, acute and convalescent, were from the United States, Italy and Spain. The analysed material was cDNA or gDNA that came from T cells, B-cell-depleted T cells, or PBMCs.

Original methodology: Amplification with reference gene primers provided the estimates of nucleated cell counts. Here immunoSEQ multiplex PCR was the method, and the copy in TCRdb shows in-frame clones only, minus some. The DNA gave D and trimming, while V, J and clone size come from that table. The sample contains tens of thousands of clones, 88% of which appear only once. Germline CDR1 is SGHTA and CDR2 is FQGNSA. Trimming took off 2 bases at V and 2 bases at J, with 10 bases between the two ends. This CDR3 has 16 amino acids. J is TRBJ1-6 and V is TRBV7-2; a weak D match, TRBD1 (5 bases). The sequence was obtained from a man aged 45-60 years with active COVID-19. Sequenced input: peripheral blood. CDR3 protein: CASSLQGGAYNSPLHF. The DNA for the CDR3 is TGTGCCAGCAGCTTACAGGGTGGGGCCTATAATTCACCCCTCCACTTT.